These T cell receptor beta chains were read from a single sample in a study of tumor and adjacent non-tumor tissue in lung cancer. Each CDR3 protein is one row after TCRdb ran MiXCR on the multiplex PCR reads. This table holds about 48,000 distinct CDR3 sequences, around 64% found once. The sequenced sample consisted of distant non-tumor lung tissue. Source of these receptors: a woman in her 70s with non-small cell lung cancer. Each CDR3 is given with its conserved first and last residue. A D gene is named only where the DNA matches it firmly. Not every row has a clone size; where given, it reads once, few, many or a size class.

TGTGCCAGCAGTTTGGGGAGCCGCACATATACACAGTATTTT CASSLGSRTYTQYF NA TRBV6-2/TRBV6-3 NA TRBJ2-3
TGTGCCAGGAGCCCGGACAGGTCGAACACTGAAGCTTTCTTT CARSPDRSNTEAFF TRBD1 TRBV4-2 NA TRBJ1-1
TGTGCCAGCAGCTTCTCCTCGACGGGCGGGGAGCTGTTTTTT CASSFSSTGGELFF NA TRBV9 NA TRBJ2-2
TGCACCAGCAGTGCCTACAGGGAGGGATCCCACAATGAGCAGTTCTTC CTSSAYREGSHNEQFF NA TRBV6-6 NA TRBJ2-1
TGTGCCAGCAGACGGACAGGGCCTACGAACACTGAAGCTTTCTTC CASRRTGPTNTEAFF TRBD1 TRBV2 NA TRBJ1-1
TGTGCCAGCACAAGGGGGCGAAACACTGAAGCTTTCTTT CASTRGRNTEAFF TRBD1 TRBV6-1 medium-sized TRBJ1-1
TGTGCCAGCATCAAAGGGACTAGCGGGAGCCCACCTGATGTAACCAATGAGCAGTTCTTC CASIKGTSGSPPDVTNEQFF TRBD2 TRBV11-2 NA TRBJ2-1
TGTGCCAGCAGTTTGTCCGAGAACGATGAGCAGTTCTTC CASSLSENDEQFF NA TRBV12-3/TRBV12-4 many TRBJ2-1
TGCGCCAGGAGCCAGACGGGACAGAGCAATCAGGGCCAGCATTTT CARSQTGQSNQGQHF TRBD1 TRBV4-1 NA TRBJ1-5
TGTGCTAGCAGGGGCAACCGGGACATGGGAGATACGCAGTATTTT CASRGNRDMGDTQYF NA TRBV6-1 few TRBJ2-3
TGCAGTGCTAGACCTTTAATTTCCCGTTACGAGCAGTACTTC CSARPLISRYEQYF NA TRBV20-1 NA TRBJ2-7
TGTGCCACCTCCGCGACAGCGAACCAAGAGACCCAGTACTTC CATSATANQETQYF NA TRBV24-1 few TRBJ2-5
TGTGCCAGCACAGCGGGAGTGACCACAGATACACAGTATTTT CASTAGVTTDTQYF TRBD2 TRBV6-1 NA TRBJ2-3
TGTGCCAGCAGCCAAGAGTTGACTAGGCCCAATGAGCAGCTCTTC CASSQELTRPNEQLF NA TRBV14 NA TRBJ2-1
TGTGCCACCAGCCCTACTAGCGGGGTTGGTGGGTACAATGAGCAGTTCTTC CATSPTSGVGGYNEQFF TRBD2 TRBV24-1 NA TRBJ2-1
TGCGCCAGCAACTTCAGTATGAACACTGAAGCTTTCTTT CASNFSMNTEAFF NA TRBV5-1 few TRBJ1-1
TGTGCCAGCAACCCGAGTTCAGGCGCAAATTTGGGCAATGAGCACTTCTTC CASNPSSGANLGNEHFF NA TRBV5-4 NA TRBJ2-1
TGTGCCTGGAGTAAGGACAGCAATCAGCCCCAGCATTTT CAWSKDSNQPQHF NA TRBV30 many TRBJ1-5
TGTGCCAGCAGACTAGCGGGGGAAACCGGGGAGCTGTTTTTT CASRLAGETGELFF TRBD2 TRBV7-3 NA TRBJ2-2
TGTGCCAGTAGCCAAGATTGGACCACGAACACGGGGGAGCTGTTTTTT CASSQDWTTNTGELFF NA TRBV4-2 few TRBJ2-2
TGCAGCGTTGAACTCGGCACCCTCATAGATACGCAGTATTTT CSVELGTLIDTQYF NA TRBV29-1 few TRBJ2-3
TGTGCCATAAATAGGAGCAATCAGCCCCAGCATTTT CAINRSNQPQHF NA TRBV28 once TRBJ1-5
TGCAGCGCTGGAGCGGACAATGAGCAATTCTTC CSAGADNEQFF NA TRBV29-1 NA TRBJ2-1
TGCGCCAGCAACTTGACTAGCGGTACGGTCTACGAGCAGTACTTC CASNLTSGTVYEQYF TRBD2 TRBV12-3/TRBV12-4 NA TRBJ2-7
TGTGCCTGCAACCTGCTTAACACAGATACGCAGTATTTT CACNLLNTDTQYF NA TRBV12-3/TRBV12-4 NA TRBJ2-3
TGCAGTGCGGGGAATGAGCAGTTCTTC CSAGNEQFF NA TRBV20-1 few TRBJ2-1
TGCAGCGTTGGGGTTGGCCCCCGTGGGACCCAGTACTTC CSVGVGPRGTQYF NA TRBV29-1 once TRBJ2-5
TGTGCCAGCAGTTACCCCCTGGTGGAGCAGGAGACGGACGGGGAGTTGTTTTTT CASSYPLVEQETDGELFF NA TRBV6-2/TRBV6-3 NA TRBJ2-2
TGCAACGTTGATAAGTATCGACCCGGACTAGACTCGGAGCAATACTTC CNVDKYRPGLDSEQYF TRBD2 TRBV29-1 NA TRBJ2-7
TGTGCCAGTAGCGTAGACGTCCTTAGCACAGATAAGCAGTATTTT CASSVDVLSTDKQYF NA TRBV11-2 NA TRBJ2-3
TGCGCCAGCAGCAGAACCGGGGGTAGCACAGATACGCATTATTTT CASSRTGGSTDTHYF NA TRBV5-1 NA TRBJ2-3
TGTGCCAGCAGGCAAGCCGCAGGGGGCGGGGAGCAGCTCTTC CASRQAAGGGEQLF TRBD1 TRBV4-2 NA TRBJ2-1
TGTGTCAGTAGTGCTAGCGGGTCGAACACCGGGGAGCTGTTTTTC CVSSASGSNTGELFF TRBD2 TRBV19 NA TRBJ2-2
TGTGCCAGCAGTTCAACTAGCGGGGATCAAAGCTCCTACAATGAGCAGTCCTTC CASSSTSGDQSSYNEQSF TRBD2 TRBV28 NA TRBJ2-1
TGTGCCAGCAGTTACTTAGGTCAGATGGACACTGAAGCTTTCTTT CASSYLGQMDTEAFF NA TRBV6-5 once TRBJ1-1
TGCAGTGCTAGAGATACCCATTCGAGCTCTGGATACACCATATATTTT CSARDTHSSSGYTIYF NA TRBV20-1 NA TRBJ1-3
TGTGCCATCACAGGTGCAGGGCCCGGTGGCTACACCTTC CAITGAGPGGYTF NA TRBV10-3 many TRBJ1-2
TGTGCCAGCAGTTACGAGCAGTCCAATCAGCCCCAGCATTTT CASSYEQSNQPQHF NA TRBV6-5 many TRBJ1-5
TGCAGCACGGACGGGACCTACGATGAGCAGTTCTTC CSTDGTYDEQFF NA TRBV29-1 few TRBJ2-1
TGCGCCAGCAGCTTTACTGGCCAGGGAATTTCCACAGATACGCAGTATTTT CASSFTGQGISTDTQYF NA TRBV5-1 NA TRBJ2-3
TGTGCAAGCAGTCGACGGCGGTACCAAGAGACCCGGTACTTC CASSRRRYQETRYF NA TRBV12-3/TRBV12-4 NA TRBJ2-5
TGCAGCCTAAAAGAGGGAAACTGTTCTAGCATAGATACGCAGTATTTT CSLKEGNCSSIDTQYF NA TRBV29-1 NA TRBJ2-3
TGTGCCAGCATCCATAGGACAGCGCCAAACACTGAAGCATTCTTT CASIHRTAPNTEAFF NA TRBV11-1 NA TRBJ1-1
TGTGCCAACGGACAGGACCACCAAGAGACCCAGTACTTC CANGQDHQETQYF TRBD1 TRBV2 NA TRBJ2-5
TGCAGCGTCGGCGACGGGGAGAACAATGGCTACACCTTC CSVGDGENNGYTF NA TRBV29-1 NA TRBJ1-2
TGTGCCAGCAGCCCGATAAACCAGATAGGACAGGGCTTTCGAAGGACTGAAGCTTTCTTT CASSPINQIGQGFRRTEAFF TRBD1 TRBV7-8 many TRBJ1-1
TGTACCGGCAGCAGACACAGGACCGGGGCCAAAAACATTCAGTACTTC CTGSRHRTGAKNIQYF NA TRBV6-2/TRBV6-3 NA TRBJ2-4
TGTGCCAGCAACCAAGGGGTTAGCGTAACCACCGGGGAGCCGTTTTTT CASNQGVSVTTGEPFF NA TRBV4-2 NA TRBJ2-2